This TCR beta chain came from a study of T cell responses to AZD1222 COVID-19 vaccine (dated by TCRdb to the early 2020s). Background on the whole study: AZD1222 recipients given second doses at about 4 weeks or at about 12 weeks were pooled, since spike-specific TCR depth and breadth were not found to differ between the two schedules. Trial participants were enrolled into age subgroups of 18-55, 56-69 and 70-plus years, which contained approximately 150, 30 and 60 TCR-sequenced participants, respectively. A total of more than 230 trial participants underwent TCR sequencing, of whom 207 received two doses of AZD1222 and about 25 received two doses of the MenACWY control vaccine.

The CDR3 regions of human TCRbeta chains were analyzed by immunosequencing. In the paper's pipeline: TCRs in the repertoires were compared against a reference library of SARS-CoV-2-specific TCRs that had been generated with the MIRA antigen-specificity platform. Breadth was defined as the fraction of unique TCRs that were SARS-CoV-2-associated. Depth was defined as the fraction of total T cells that were SARS-CoV-2-associated. Each spike-specific TCR was assigned to its reactive spike region and to a CD4 or CD8 class using the MIRA data. Log10-transformed breadth and depth values were compared by one-way ANOVA with Sidak's multiple comparisons tests. This is the immuneACCESS table as TCRdb keeps it, with only in-frame sequences that have V and J called. A part of the clones is gone; compared with another copy, unresolved V genes explain less than half, and the rest is unexplained. V and J calls and clone size are given by that table; D and trimming were obtained from the DNA. The sample records 90,000 to 110,000 clones, 82% of which are singletons. 5% of the sample belongs to the ten largest clones.

What the study reported, not specific to this receptor: Spike-specific TCR breadth and depth rose significantly after two AZD1222 doses compared with day 0 and with MenACWY recipients. The whole spike protein was spanned by vaccine-associated CD4 TCRs, and dominant responses were seen in regions 160-218 and 743-854. Conclusions about previously exposed vaccinees are limited, since just six AZD1222 recipients were seropositive for SARS-CoV-2 at baseline. Because no samples from the day 14 peak response were available, repertoires could be characterized only after the peak T cell response. Participants were mostly white British, with more females than males. The authors suggested clonal diversity may have been underestimated. In the small 56-69-year group, the increase in depth fell short of significance, most likely because of low power. Nearly half of unique spike-specific TCRs reportedly recognized epitopes outside regions mutated in the B.1.351 and B.1.1.7 variants.

Concerning this clone itself: Its antigen remains unidentified. No base quality information exists; no much larger clone differs at one position.

The time point label for this specimen denotes: baseline before first vaccination. Vaccinee samples came from UK trials COV001 and COV002, including a single-blind randomized controlled phase 2/3 trial of AZD1222 (ChAdOx1 nCoV-19) in healthy adults. For TCRbeta chain sequencing, PBMC samples from trial participants were taken at day 0 and at day 28 after the second dose. V is shortened by 1 base, J by 0 bases, and the region joining them spans 10 bases. The CDR3 sequence holds 17 residues, the cysteine and phenylalanine included. The read is trimmed to its CDR3 DNA, 51 bases read in frame from base 1. The germline V gene gives CDR1 as KGHSH and CDR2 as LQKENI.

The sample consisted of peripheral blood, taken on day 0 of AZD1222 vaccination. Rearrangement joined TRBV18 to TRBJ1-6, with no reliable assignment of the D segment. The sequence came from an adult in good health. The nucleotide sequence reads TGTGCCAGCTCACCACGTATAGGGAGCTCCTATAATTCACCCCTCCACTTT. The translation is CASSPRIGSSYNSPLHF. Extended through the reference TRBV18 and TRBJ1-6 proteins, this CDR3 yields the full variable domain: NAGVMQNPRHLVRRRGQEARLRCSPMKGHSHVYWYRQLPEEGLKFMVYLQKENIIDESGMPKERFSAEFPKEGPSILRIQQVVRGDSAAYFCASSPRIGSSYNSPLHFGNGTRLTVT.